The clone carrying this T cell receptor beta chain occurred once. The protocol was immunoSEQ multiplex PCR, while the TCRdb copy is restricted to in-frame clones and leaves out a portion. The data show over 200,000 clones, with about 90% seen just once and 3% to 3.5% held by the top ten. The sample originates from a study of blood T cell repertoires in COVID-19. This CDR3 has 17 residues. The V end lost 6 bases, the J end lost 3 bases, and 20 bases lay between the germline ends. Germline assignment: CDR1 MRHNA and CDR2 SNTAGT. Sequencing used PBMCs or T cells enriched from blood (not recorded which). V is TRBV6-4 and J is TRBJ2-2; the D gene is possibly TRBD2 (7 bases). This TCR was recovered from a woman in her 50s in a cohort exposed to, infected with or recovered from COVID-19 (not recorded which). The CDR3 sequence: CASSADWGGRHTGELFF. The CDR3 region has the DNA TGTGCCAGCAGCGCCGACTGGGGGGGCCGCCACACCGGGGAGCTGTTTTTT.